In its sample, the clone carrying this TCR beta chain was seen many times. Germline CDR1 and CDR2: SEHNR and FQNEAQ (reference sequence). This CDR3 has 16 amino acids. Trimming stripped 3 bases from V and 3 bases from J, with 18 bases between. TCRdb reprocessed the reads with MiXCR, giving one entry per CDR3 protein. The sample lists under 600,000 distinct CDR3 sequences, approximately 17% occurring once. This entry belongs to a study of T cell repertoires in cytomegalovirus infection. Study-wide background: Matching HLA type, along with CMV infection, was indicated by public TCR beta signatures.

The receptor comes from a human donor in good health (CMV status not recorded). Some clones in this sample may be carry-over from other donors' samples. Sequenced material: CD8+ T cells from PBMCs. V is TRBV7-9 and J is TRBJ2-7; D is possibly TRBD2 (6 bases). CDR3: CASSFQRDSGDYEQYF. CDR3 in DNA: TGTGCCAGCAGCTTCCAGAGGGACTCTGGGGACTACGAGCAGTACTTC.